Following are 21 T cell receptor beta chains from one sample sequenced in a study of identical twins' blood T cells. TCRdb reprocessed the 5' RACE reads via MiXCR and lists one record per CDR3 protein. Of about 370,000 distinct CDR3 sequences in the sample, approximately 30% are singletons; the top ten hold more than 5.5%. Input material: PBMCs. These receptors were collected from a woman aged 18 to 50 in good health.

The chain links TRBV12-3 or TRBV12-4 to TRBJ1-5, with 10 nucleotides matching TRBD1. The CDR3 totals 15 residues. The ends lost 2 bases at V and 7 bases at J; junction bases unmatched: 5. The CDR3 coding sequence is TGTGCCAGCAGTTTAACTGGGACAGGGGTCCAGCCCCAGCATTTT. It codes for CASSLTGTGVQPQHF.

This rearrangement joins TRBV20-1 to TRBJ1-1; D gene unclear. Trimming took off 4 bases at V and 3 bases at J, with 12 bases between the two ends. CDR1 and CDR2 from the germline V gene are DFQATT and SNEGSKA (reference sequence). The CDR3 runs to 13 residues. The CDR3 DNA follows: TGCAGTGCTAACGCGGGCAGCCACACTGAAGCTTTCTTT. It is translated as CSANAGSHTEAFF.

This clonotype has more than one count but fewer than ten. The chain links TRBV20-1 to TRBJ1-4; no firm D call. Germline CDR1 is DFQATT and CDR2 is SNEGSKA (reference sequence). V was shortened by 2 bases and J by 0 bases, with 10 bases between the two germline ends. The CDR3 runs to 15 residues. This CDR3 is CSARIPPATNEKLFF. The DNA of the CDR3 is TGCAGTGCTAGAATCCCACCTGCAACTAATGAAAAACTGTTTTTT.

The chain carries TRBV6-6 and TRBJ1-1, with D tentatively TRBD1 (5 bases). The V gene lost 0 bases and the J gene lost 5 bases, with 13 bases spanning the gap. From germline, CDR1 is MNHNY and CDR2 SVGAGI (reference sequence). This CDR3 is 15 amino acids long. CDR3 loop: CASSYSMAGETEAFF. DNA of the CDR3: TGTGCCAGCAGTTACTCAATGGCGGGGGAAACTGAAGCTTTCTTT.

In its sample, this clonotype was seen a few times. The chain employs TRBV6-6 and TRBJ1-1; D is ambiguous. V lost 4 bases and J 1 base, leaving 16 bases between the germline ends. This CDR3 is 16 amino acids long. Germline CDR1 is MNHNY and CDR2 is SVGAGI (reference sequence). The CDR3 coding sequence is TGTGCCAGCAGTTTCCCTCCTACTGGGGAGAACACTGAAGCTTTCTTT. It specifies CASSFPPTGENTEAFF.

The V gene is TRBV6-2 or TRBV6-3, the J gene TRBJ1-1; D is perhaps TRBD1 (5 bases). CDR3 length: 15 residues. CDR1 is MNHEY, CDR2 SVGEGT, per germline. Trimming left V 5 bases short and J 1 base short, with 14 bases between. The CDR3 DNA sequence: TGTGCCAGCAGTCGACCAGGGCGCGGGAACACTGAAGCTTTCTTT. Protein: CASSRPGRGNTEAFF.

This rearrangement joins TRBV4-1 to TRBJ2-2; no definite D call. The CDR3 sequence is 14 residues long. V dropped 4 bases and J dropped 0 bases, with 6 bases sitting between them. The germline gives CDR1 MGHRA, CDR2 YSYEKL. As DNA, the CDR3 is TGCGCCAGCAGCCGAAATACGAACACCGGGGAGCTGTTTTTT. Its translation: CASSRNTNTGELFF.

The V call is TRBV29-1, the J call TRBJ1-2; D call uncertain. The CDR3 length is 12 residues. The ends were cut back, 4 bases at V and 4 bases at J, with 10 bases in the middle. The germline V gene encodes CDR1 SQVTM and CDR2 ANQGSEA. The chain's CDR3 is CSVGTGTYGYTF. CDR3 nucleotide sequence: TGCAGCGTTGGAACGGGAACCTATGGCTACACCTTC.

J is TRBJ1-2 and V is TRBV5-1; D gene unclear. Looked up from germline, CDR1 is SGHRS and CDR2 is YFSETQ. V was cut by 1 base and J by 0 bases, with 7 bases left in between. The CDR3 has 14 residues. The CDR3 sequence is CASSLTRANYGYTF. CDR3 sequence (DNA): TGCGCCAGCAGCTTGACCAGAGCTAACTATGGCTACACCTTC.

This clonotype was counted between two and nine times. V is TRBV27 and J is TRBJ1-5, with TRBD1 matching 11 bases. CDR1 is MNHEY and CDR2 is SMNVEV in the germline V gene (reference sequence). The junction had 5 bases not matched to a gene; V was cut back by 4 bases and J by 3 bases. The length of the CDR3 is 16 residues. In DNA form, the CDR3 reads TGTGCCAGCAGTTCGGACAGGGGGCTACCCAATCAGCCCCAGCATTTT. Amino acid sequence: CASSSDRGLPNQPQHF.

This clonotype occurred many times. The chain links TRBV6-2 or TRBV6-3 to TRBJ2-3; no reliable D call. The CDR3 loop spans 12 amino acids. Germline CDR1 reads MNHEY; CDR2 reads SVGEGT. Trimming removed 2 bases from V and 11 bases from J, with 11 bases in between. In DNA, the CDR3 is TGTGCCAGCAGTTACGACGTCGGTGAGCAGTATTTT. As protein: CASSYDVGEQYF.

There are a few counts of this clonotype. The CDR3 here is CSASRLAGAYNEQFF. The CDR3 DNA follows: TGCAGTGCTAGCAGACTAGCGGGGGCCTACAATGAGCAGTTCTTC. The chain is built from TRBV20-1 and TRBJ2-1; 12 bases agree with TRBD2. This CDR3 comprises 15 residues. Germline lookup yields CDR1 DFQATT and CDR2 SNEGSKA (reference sequence). J gave up 2 bases and V 3 bases, and 2 bases lay outside the gene matches.

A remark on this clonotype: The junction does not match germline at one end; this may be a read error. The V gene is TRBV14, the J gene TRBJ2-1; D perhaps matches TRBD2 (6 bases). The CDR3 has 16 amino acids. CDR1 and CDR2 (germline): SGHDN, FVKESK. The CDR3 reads CVSSQDLGLSYNEQFF. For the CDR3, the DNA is TGTGTCAGCAGCCAAGATTTGGGACTCTCCTACAATGAGCAGTTCTTC.

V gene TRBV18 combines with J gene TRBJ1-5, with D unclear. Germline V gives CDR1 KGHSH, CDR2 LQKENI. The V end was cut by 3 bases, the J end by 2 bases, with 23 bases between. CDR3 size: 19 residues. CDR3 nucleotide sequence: TGTGCCAGCTCACCGTGGGGAGGCGGATCGATAAGGGGCAATCAGCCCCAGCATTTT. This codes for CASSPWGGGSIRGNQPQHF.

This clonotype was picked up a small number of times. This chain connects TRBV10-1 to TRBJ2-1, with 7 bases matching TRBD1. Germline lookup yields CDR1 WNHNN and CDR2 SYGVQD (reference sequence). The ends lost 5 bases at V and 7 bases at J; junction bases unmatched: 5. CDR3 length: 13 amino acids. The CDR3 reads CASSYRGRNEQFF. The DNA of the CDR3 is TGCGCCAGCAGTTACAGGGGTCGGAATGAGCAGTTCTTC.

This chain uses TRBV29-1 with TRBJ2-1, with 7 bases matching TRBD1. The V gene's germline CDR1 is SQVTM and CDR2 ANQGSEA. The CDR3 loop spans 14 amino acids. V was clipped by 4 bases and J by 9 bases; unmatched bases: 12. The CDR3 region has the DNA TGCAGCGTTGGCCCGGACAGGAGCCTAGGTGAGCAGTTCTTC. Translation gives CSVGPDRSLGEQFF.

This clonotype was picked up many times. The CDR3 protein is CASRETGELFRAFF. Written as DNA, the CDR3 is TGTGCCAGCAGGGAAACAGGGGAACTGTTTCGGGCTTTCTTT. The chain has TRBV2 and TRBJ1-1; TRBD1 aligns across 7 bases. V was clipped by 6 bases and J by 11 bases; unmatched bases: 15. This CDR3 is built from 14 residues. Germline V gene data show CDR1 as SNHLY and CDR2 as FYNNEI. The full variable domain, in which reference TRBV2 and TRBJ1-1 provide the parts outside the CDR3, is EPEVTQTPSHQVTQMGQEVILRCVPISNHLYFYWYRQILGQKVEFLVSFYNNEISEKSEIFDDQFSVERPDGSNFTLKIRSTKLEDSAMYFCASRETGELFRAFFGQGTRLTVV.

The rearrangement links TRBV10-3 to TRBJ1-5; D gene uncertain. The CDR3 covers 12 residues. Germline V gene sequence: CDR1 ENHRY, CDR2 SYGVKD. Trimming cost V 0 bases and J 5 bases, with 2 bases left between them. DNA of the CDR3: TGTGCCATCAGTGAGTCAGATCAGCCCCAGCATTTT. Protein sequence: CAISESDQPQHF.

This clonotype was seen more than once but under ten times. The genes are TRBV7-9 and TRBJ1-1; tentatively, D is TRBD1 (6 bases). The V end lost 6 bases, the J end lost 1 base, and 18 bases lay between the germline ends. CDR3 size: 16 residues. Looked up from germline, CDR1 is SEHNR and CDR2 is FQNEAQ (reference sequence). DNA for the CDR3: TGTGCCAGCAGACCGACAGGAAGGGAAGGGAACACTGAAGCTTTCTTT. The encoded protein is CASRPTGREGNTEAFF.

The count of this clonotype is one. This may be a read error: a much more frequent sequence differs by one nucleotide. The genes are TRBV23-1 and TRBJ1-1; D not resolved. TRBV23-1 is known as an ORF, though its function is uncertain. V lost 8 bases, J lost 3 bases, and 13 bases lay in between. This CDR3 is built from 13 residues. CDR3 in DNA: TGCGCCAGCGGCCTACCGGGGTACACTGAAGCTTTCTTT. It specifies CASGLPGYTEAFF.

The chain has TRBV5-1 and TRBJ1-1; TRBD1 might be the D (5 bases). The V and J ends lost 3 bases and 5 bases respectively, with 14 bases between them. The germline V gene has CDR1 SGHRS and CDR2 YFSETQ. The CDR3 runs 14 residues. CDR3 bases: TGCGCCAGCAGCTCCCAGGGTGTTGGGACTGAAGCTTTCTTT. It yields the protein CASSSQGVGTEAFF. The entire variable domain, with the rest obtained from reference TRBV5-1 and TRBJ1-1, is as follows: KAGVTQTPRYLIKTRGQQVTLSCSPISGHRSVSWYQQTPGQGLQFLFEYFSETQRNKGNFPGRFSGRQFSNSRSEMNVSTLELGDSALYLCASSSQGVGTEAFFGQGTRLTVV.